This TCR beta chain was identified during a study of T cells after yellow fever vaccination. Overall study context: SMART-Seq v4 Ultra Low Input handled preparation of low-cell-number fractions.

TCRdb re-called the 5' RACE reads through MiXCR, storing one row per CDR3 protein. The sample consists of around 230,000 distinct CDR3 sequences, 5.5% to 8.5% of them appearing once. The study's findings and limits: Once the booster was given, most primary-vaccination clones reappeared, at about 96% for CD4 and around 90% for CD8.

Germline values: CDR1 SGHAT, CDR2 FQNNGV. After removal of 1 base from V and 2 bases from J, the junction contained 16 bases not matched to a gene. This CDR3 contains 20 residues. About this clonotype: Its antigen is unidentified.

The rearrangement uses TRBV11-2 and TRBJ2-3; TRBD2 matches at 9 bases. The source material was CD4+ T cells sorted from PBMCs, sampled on the day of the yellow fever booster vaccination. This clonotype was obtained from a man aged 30 to 39 who received the YFV17D yellow fever vaccine. The CDR3 DNA sequence: TGTGCCAGCAGCTTAGTCCCCGGGGGCGGGAGGGGGGCCAACACAGATACGCAGTATTTT. Amino acid sequence: CASSLVPGGGRGANTDTQYF.